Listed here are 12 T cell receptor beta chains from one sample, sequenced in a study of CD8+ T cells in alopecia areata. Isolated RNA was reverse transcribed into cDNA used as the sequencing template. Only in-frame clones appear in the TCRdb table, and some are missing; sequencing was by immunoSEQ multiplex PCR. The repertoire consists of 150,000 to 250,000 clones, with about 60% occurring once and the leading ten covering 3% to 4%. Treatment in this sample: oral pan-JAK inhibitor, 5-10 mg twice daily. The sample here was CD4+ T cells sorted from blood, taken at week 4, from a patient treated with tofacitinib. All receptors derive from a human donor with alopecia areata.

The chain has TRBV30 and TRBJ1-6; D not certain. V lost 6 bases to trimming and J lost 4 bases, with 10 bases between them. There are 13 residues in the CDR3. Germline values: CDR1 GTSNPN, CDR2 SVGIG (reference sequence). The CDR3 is CACAEQYNSPLHF. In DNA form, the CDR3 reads TGTGCCTGTGCAGAGCAGTATAATTCACCCCTCCACTTT.

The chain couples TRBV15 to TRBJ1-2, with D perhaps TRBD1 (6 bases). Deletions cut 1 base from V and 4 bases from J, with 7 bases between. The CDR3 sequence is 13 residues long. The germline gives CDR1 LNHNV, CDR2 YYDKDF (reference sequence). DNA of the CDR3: TGTGCCACCAGCAGAGGGACAGCCTATGGCTACACCTTC. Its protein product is CATSRGTAYGYTF.

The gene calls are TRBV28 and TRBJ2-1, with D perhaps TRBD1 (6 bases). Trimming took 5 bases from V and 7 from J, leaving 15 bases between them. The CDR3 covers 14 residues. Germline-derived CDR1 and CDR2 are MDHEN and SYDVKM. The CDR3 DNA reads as TGTGCCAGCAGTGTCAGGGGTCCCCTTAATGAGCAGTTCTTC. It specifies CASSVRGPLNEQFF.

For the CDR3, the DNA is TGTGCCTGGGAACTAGTACCCTTGGCAGATACGCAGTATTTT. Protein: CAWELVPLADTQYF. The J gene is TRBJ2-3, the V gene TRBV30; D may be TRBD2 (5 bases). Deletions cut 5 bases from V and 4 bases from J, with 16 bases between. Germline CDR1 is GTSNPN and CDR2 is SVGIG (reference sequence). The CDR3 runs 14 residues.

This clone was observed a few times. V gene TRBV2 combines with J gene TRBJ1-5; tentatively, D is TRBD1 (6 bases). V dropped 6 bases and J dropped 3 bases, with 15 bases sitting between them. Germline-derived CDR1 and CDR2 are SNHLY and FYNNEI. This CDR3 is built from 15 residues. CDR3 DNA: TGTGCCAGCAGCACAGACAGGCTGGCCAATCAGCCCCAGCATTTT. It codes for CASSTDRLANQPQHF.

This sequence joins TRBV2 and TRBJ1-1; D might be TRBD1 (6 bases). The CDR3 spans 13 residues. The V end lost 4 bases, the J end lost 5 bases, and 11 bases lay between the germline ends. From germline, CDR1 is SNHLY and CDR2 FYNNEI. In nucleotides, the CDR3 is TGTGCCAGCAGTGCAGAAGGGGGGACTGAAGCTTTCTTT. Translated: CASSAEGGTEAFF.

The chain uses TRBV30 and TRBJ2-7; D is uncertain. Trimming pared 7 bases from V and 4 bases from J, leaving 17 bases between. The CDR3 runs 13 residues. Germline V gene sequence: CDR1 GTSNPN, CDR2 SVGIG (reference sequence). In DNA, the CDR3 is TGTGCCTTCTCGACAACCCGATTTTACGAGCAGTACTTC. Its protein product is CAFSTTRFYEQYF.

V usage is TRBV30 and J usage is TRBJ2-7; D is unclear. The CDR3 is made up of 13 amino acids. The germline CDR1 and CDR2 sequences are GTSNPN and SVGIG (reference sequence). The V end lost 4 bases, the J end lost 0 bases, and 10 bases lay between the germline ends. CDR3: CAWTRQVSYEQYF. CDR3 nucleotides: TGTGCCTGGACCAGACAAGTCTCCTACGAGCAGTACTTC.

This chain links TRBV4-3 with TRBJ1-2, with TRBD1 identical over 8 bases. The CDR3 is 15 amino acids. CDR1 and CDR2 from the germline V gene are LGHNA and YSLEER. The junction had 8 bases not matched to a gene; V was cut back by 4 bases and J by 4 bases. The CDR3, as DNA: TGCGCCAGCAGCCCAAGACAGGGGAAAGGCTATGGCTACACCTTC. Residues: CASSPRQGKGYGYTF.

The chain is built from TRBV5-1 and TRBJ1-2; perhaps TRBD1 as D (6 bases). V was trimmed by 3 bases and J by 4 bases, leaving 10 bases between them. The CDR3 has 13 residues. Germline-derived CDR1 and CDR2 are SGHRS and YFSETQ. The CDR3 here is CASSSTGSYGYTF. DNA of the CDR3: TGCGCCAGCAGCTCGACAGGTTCCTATGGCTACACCTTC.

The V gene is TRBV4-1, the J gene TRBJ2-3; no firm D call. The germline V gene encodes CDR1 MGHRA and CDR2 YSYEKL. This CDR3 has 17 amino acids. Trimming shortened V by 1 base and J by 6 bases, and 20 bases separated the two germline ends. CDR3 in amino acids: CASSQGTQLLPPDTQYF. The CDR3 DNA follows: TGCGCCAGCAGCCAAGGAACACAATTGCTCCCCCCGGATACGCAGTATTTT.

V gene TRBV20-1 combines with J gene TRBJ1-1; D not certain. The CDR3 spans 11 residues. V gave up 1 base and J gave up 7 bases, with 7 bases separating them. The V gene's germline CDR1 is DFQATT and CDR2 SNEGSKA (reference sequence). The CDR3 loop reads CSARAGNEAFF. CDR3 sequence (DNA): TGCAGTGCTAGAGCTGGCAATGAAGCTTTCTTT.